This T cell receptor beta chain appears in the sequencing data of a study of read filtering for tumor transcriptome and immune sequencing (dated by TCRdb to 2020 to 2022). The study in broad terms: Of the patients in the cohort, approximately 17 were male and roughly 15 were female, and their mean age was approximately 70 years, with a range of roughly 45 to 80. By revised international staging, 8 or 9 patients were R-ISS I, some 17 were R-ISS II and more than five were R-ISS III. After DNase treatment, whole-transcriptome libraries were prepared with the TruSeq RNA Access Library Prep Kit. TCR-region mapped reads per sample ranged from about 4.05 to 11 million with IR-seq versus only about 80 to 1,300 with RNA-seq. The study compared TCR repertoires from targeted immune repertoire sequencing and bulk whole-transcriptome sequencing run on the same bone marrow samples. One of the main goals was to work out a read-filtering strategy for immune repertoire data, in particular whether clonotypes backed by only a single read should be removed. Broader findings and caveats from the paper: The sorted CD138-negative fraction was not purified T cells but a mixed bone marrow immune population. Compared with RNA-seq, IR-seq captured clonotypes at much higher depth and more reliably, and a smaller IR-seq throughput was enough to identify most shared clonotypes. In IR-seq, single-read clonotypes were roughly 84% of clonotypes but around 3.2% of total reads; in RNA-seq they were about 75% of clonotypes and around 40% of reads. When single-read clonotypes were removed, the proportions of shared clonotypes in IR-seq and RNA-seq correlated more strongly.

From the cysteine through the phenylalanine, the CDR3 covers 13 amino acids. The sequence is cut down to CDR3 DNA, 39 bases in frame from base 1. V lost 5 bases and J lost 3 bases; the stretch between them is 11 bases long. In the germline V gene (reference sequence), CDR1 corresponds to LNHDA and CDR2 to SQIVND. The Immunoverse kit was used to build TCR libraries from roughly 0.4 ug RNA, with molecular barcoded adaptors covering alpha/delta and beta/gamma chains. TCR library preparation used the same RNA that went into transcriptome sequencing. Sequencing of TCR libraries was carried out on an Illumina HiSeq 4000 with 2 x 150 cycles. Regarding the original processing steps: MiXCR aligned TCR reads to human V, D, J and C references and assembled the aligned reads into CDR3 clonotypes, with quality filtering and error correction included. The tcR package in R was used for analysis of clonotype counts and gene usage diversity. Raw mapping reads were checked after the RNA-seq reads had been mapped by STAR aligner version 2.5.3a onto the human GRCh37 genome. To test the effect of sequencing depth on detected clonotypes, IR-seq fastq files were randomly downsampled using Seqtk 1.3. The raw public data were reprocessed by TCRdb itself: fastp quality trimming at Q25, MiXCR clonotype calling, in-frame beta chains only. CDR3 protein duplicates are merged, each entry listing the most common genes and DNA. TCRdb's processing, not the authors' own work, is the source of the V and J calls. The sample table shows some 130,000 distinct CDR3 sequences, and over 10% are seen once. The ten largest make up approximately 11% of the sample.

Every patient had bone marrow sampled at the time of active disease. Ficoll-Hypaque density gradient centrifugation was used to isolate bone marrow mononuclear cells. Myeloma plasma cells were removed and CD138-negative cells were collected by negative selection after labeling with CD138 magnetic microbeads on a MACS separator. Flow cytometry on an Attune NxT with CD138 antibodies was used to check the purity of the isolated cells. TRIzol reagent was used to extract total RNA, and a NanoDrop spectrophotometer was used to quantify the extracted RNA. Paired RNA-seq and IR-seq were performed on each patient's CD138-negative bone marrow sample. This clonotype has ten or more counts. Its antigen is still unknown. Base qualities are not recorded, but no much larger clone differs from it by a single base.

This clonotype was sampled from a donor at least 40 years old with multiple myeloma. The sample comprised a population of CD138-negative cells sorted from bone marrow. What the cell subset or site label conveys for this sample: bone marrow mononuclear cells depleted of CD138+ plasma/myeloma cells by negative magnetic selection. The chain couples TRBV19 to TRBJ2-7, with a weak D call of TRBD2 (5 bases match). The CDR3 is CASSDSEGYEQYF. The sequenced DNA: TGTGCCAGTAGTGACTCCGAGGGCTACGAGCAGTACTTC. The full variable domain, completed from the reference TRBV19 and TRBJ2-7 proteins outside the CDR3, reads DGGITQSPKYLFRKEGQNVTLSCEQNLNHDAMYWYRQDPGQGLRLIYYSQIVNDFQKGDIAEGYSVSREKKESFPLTVTSAQKNPTAFYLCASSDSEGYEQYFGPGTRLTVT.